Shown below are 21 T cell receptor beta chains from a single sample sequenced in a study of beta chain features in type 1 diabetes (dated 2018 in TCRdb). General conclusions and limits of the study: Type 1 diabetes patients showed a moderate but significant shortening of TCRB CDR3 length in all four CD4+ subsets.

These TCRs are of unknown antigen specificity. The method was the immunoSEQ multiplex PCR assay. The High Capacity cDNA Reverse Transcription Kit was used to reverse transcribe all of the isolated RNA, meaning that expressed TCRB transcripts were what got sequenced. In its TCRdb copy, this immuneACCESS table keeps in-frame sequences only and misses some clones. Where compared with another copy, unresolved V genes explain less than half of these, and the others have no known cause. A total of 200,000 to 300,000 clones appear in this sample, roughly 10% of them only once. Around 0.017% of the sample is held by the ten biggest clonotypes. The sequenced sample was naive CD4+ T cells from blood. What this sample's cell subset or site label stands for: true naive CD4+ T cells. These receptors were collected from a man aged 25 to 40 with type 1 diabetes.

This CDR3 is CASRAGTWESGELFF. CDR3 DNA sequence: TGTGCCAGCAGGGCCGGGACATGGGAGTCCGGGGAGCTGTTTTTT. The chain carries TRBV2 and TRBJ2-2, with D possibly matching TRBD1 (6 bases). Germline CDR1 SNHLY, CDR2 FYNNEI. Trimming left V 6 bases short and J 6 bases short, with 17 bases between. This CDR3 has 15 residues.

This sequence joins TRBV4-1 and TRBJ1-1; 7 bases are shared with TRBD1. CDR1 and CDR2 from the germline V gene are MGHRA and YSYEKL. CDR3 length: 16 amino acids. With V trimmed by 3 bases and J by 4 bases, 11 bases remained unmatched. Here the CDR3 reads CASSHNNRGVGTEAFF. CDR3 bases: TGCGCCAGCAGCCACAATAACAGGGGAGTGGGCACTGAAGCTTTCTTT.

The CDR3 region is CASSPDTSLYGYTF. The CDR3 DNA is TGTGCCAGCTCACCGGACACGTCCCTCTATGGCTACACCTTC. V and J are TRBV18 and TRBJ1-2; a weak D match, TRBD1 (5 bases). The V end was cut by 3 bases, the J end by 4 bases, with 12 bases between. Germline V CDR1 and CDR2: KGHSH, LQKENI. This CDR3 is 14 amino acids long.

This chain's CDR3 is CASSLEARGSTAGNTIYF. For the CDR3, the DNA is TGTGCCAGCAGCTTGGAAGCGAGGGGGTCGACGGCTGGAAACACCATATATTTT. V gene TRBV7-9 combines with J gene TRBJ1-3, with D perhaps matching TRBD1 (6 bases). CDR3 size: 18 residues. Germline V lookup: CDR1 SEHNR, CDR2 FQNEAQ (reference sequence). The V and J ends lost 3 bases and 2 bases respectively, with 20 bases between them.

The rearrangement uses TRBV7-9 and TRBJ2-6; D is ambiguous. This CDR3 is built from 13 residues. Germline V gives CDR1 SEHNR, CDR2 FQNEAQ (reference sequence). The V gene lost 4 bases and the J gene lost 2 bases, with 3 bases spanning the gap. CDR3 DNA: TGTGCCAGCAGCTCGGCTGGGGCCAACGTCCTGACTTTC. Amino acid sequence: CASSSAGANVLTF.

The rearrangement uses TRBV5-1 and TRBJ1-1; maybe TRBD1 (6 bases). This CDR3 is 13 amino acids long. V lost 4 bases and J lost 3, with 10 bases in between. The germline CDR1 and CDR2 sequences are SGHRS and YFSETQ. The CDR3 reads CASSLQGYTEAFF. CDR3 nucleotide sequence: TGCGCCAGCAGCCTCCAGGGGTACACTGAAGCTTTCTTT. Looking up the rest from reference TRBV5-1 and TRBJ1-1 gives the full variable domain: KAGVTQTPRYLIKTRGQQVTLSCSPISGHRSVSWYQQTPGQGLQFLFEYFSETQRNKGNFPGRFSGRQFSNSRSEMNVSTLELGDSALYLCASSLQGYTEAFFGQGTRLTVV.

CDR3 residues: CATSRELSGGVDNEQFF. As DNA, the CDR3 is TGTGCCACCAGCAGAGAGTTGAGCGGGGGGGTCGACAATGAGCAGTTCTTC. V usage is TRBV15 and J usage is TRBJ2-1; 10 nucleotides line up with TRBD2. After removal of 0 bases from V and 5 bases from J, the junction contained 7 bases not matched to a gene. Germline lookup yields CDR1 LNHNV and CDR2 YYDKDF (reference sequence). The CDR3 has 17 amino acids.

J is TRBJ2-2 and V is TRBV5-1; perhaps TRBD2 as D (6 bases). The V and J ends lost 0 bases and 1 base respectively, with 7 bases between them. This CDR3 contains 15 residues. Germline CDR1 and CDR2: SGHRS and YFSETQ. The CDR3 DNA is TGCGCCAGCAGCTTGGAGGGAGGGAACACCGGGGAGCTGTTTTTT. Amino acids: CASSLEGGNTGELFF.

The table lists this clone with a few counts. The CDR3 region has the DNA TGTGCCAGCTCACCGGGAGAGCAAGAGACCCAGTACTTC. It translates to CASSPGEQETQYF. The V call is TRBV18, the J call TRBJ2-5, with D maybe TRBD2 (5 bases). CDR1 KGHSH and CDR2 LQKENI come from the germline V gene. The CDR3 runs to 13 residues. Trimming cost V 3 bases and J 2 bases, with 7 bases left between them.

Only a few counts were recorded for this clone. V is TRBV7-3 and J is TRBJ1-6, with D possibly TRBD1 on 5 matching bases. Looked up from germline, CDR1 is SGHTA and CDR2 is FQGTGA. Trimming took 5 bases from V and 7 from J, leaving 9 bases between them. The CDR3 length is 13 residues. This CDR3 reads CASSPRQNSPLHF. DNA for the CDR3: TGTGCCAGCAGCCCTCGACAGAATTCACCCCTCCACTTT.

J is TRBJ1-2 and V is TRBV29-1; D is unresolved. The CDR3 has 12 amino acids. The V and J ends lost 5 bases and 4 bases respectively, with 11 bases between them. Germline V gene sequence: CDR1 SQVTM, CDR2 ANQGSEA. The CDR3 sequence: CSVSGTGYGYTF. The CDR3, as DNA: TGCAGCGTTTCGGGAACGGGCTATGGCTACACCTTC.

This chain connects TRBV15 to TRBJ2-3, with 8 bases fitting TRBD2. CDR1 and CDR2 from the germline V gene are LNHNV and YYDKDF (reference sequence). The CDR3 spans 16 residues. V dropped 3 bases and J dropped 0; count of bases not matched to a gene: 5. CDR3 region: CATSSLLAASTDTQYF. The CDR3 bases are TGTGCCACCAGCAGCTTACTAGCGGCTAGCACAGATACGCAGTATTTT. Supplemented by reference TRBV15 and TRBJ2-3, the full variable domain reads DAMVIQNPRYQVTQFGKPVTLSCSQTLNHNVMYWYQQKSSQAPKLLFHYYDKDFNNEADTPDNFQSRRPNTSFCFLDIRSPGLGDTAMYLCATSSLLAASTDTQYFGPGTRLTVL.

V is TRBV10-3 and J is TRBJ1-2; TRBD1 matches at 7 bases. The CDR3 consists of 16 residues. Germline CDR1 is ENHRY and CDR2 is SYGVKD. V lost 7 bases to trimming and J lost 1 base; unmatched junction nucleotides: 12. The CDR3 region has the DNA TGTGCCATCACCTCGGAAGGGGGCAGGCATAACTATGGCTACACCTTC. Translation gives CAITSEGGRHNYGYTF.

The V and J genes are TRBV4-3 and TRBJ2-5; possibly TRBD2 for D (5 bases). The assigned J gene may be wrong: the sequence end matches TRBJ2-7 better. CDR1 is LGHNA, CDR2 YSLEER, per germline. The CDR3 contains 14 residues. In DNA, the CDR3 is TGCGCCAGCAGCCCGAACTTAGGGAGCTACGAGCAGTACTTC. Protein product: CASSPNLGSYEQYF.

The chain combines TRBV4-2 with TRBJ1-2; TRBD1 matches at 7 bases. CDR1 and CDR2 (germline): LGHNA, YNFKEQ. This CDR3 spans 15 amino acids. With 0 bases clipped from V and 3 bases from J, the junction kept 4 bases outside the gene matches. In DNA form, the CDR3 reads TGTGCCAGCAGCCAAGAGTCCAGGGGGGACTATGGCTACACCTTC. It translates to CASSQESRGDYGYTF.

The chain employs TRBV25-1 and TRBJ1-2; 9 bases fit TRBD1. Germline V gene sequence: CDR1 MGHDK, CDR2 SYGVNS. This CDR3 is built from 13 residues. The trim removed 6 bases at V and 6 bases at J, leaving 5 bases unmatched. CDR3 DNA sequence: TGTGCCAGCAGCCGGGACAGGGAAGATGGCTACACCTTC. Protein: CASSRDREDGYTF.

This rearrangement joins TRBV19 to TRBJ2-7; TRBD2 matches 7 bases. The CDR3 covers 15 residues. Germline V gives CDR1 LNHDA, CDR2 SQIVND (reference sequence). V shed 5 bases, J shed 3 bases, and the junction held 10 bases outside the gene matches. The CDR3 sequence is CASSPTGLPNYEQYF. The CDR3 DNA sequence: TGTGCCAGTAGTCCAACGGGACTACCGAACTACGAGCAGTACTTC. Full variable domain (remainder filled in from reference TRBV19 and TRBJ2-7): DGGITQSPKYLFRKEGQNVTLSCEQNLNHDAMYWYRQDPGQGLRLIYYSQIVNDFQKGDIAEGYSVSREKKESFPLTVTSAQKNPTAFYLCASSPTGLPNYEQYFGPGTRLTVT.

The V call is TRBV28, the J call TRBJ2-7, with TRBD1 identical over 7 bases. V trimming: 3 bases; J trimming: 3 bases; junction bases outside the gene matches: 5. This CDR3 is built from 14 residues. From germline, CDR1 is MDHEN and CDR2 SYDVKM. CDR3 in amino acids: CASSFGDRSYEQYF. CDR3 sequence (DNA): TGTGCCAGCAGTTTTGGGGACAGAAGCTACGAGCAGTACTTC. Full variable domain (remainder filled in from reference TRBV28 and TRBJ2-7): DVKVTQSSRYLVKRTGEKVFLECVQDMDHENMFWYRQDPGLGLRLIYFSYDVKMKEKGDIPEGYSVSREKKERFSLILESASTNQTSMYLCASSFGDRSYEQYFGPGTRLTVT.

The chain recombines TRBV7-9 with TRBJ1-6; D might be TRBD1 (5 bases). The CDR3 is made up of 13 amino acids. Germline CDR1 and CDR2: SEHNR and FQNEAQ (reference sequence). Trimming removed 6 bases from V and 9 bases from J, with 12 bases in between. The CDR3 protein is CASRWGGTSPLHF. DNA for the CDR3: TGTGCCAGCAGGTGGGGGGGGACTTCACCCCTCCACTTT.

The sample holds a few counts of this clone. The chain combines TRBV5-4 with TRBJ2-1; D remains unclear. The ends were cut back, 2 bases at V and 6 bases at J, with 3 bases in the middle. The CDR3 is 11 residues long. In germline, CDR1 is SGHNT, CDR2 YYREEE (reference sequence). CDR3 in amino acids: CASSFSNEQFF. Here the CDR3 DNA reads TGTGCCAGCAGCTTTAGCAATGAGCAGTTCTTC.

This clone was seen more than once but under ten times. This chain uses TRBV11-2 with TRBJ2-5; TRBD2 matches at 13 bases. The V gene's germline CDR1 is SGHAT and CDR2 FQNNGV. The CDR3 length is 17 residues. J was trimmed by 3 bases and V by 5 bases; bases with no gene match: 9. The CDR3 DNA sequence: TGTGCCAGCAGCCCCGACGTCGGGACTAGCGGGGAAGAGACCCAGTACTTC. It is translated as CASSPDVGTSGEETQYF.